Listed below are T cell receptor beta chains from one sample, sequenced in a study of blood T cell repertoires in COVID-19. The method was immunoSEQ multiplex PCR; TCRdb's version includes in-frame clones alone and lacks a portion of them. The sample records fewer than 200,000 clones, roughly nine tenths being singletons. The sequencing sample was made of peripheral blood. The receptors here all came from a man between 60 and 75 years old with acute or convalescent COVID-19. Both conserved end residues are trimmed from each CDR3. The D gene is left open where the match is weak.

d_call | v_call | cdr3_aa
TRBD1 | TRBV24-1 | ATSVGTGGTDTQY
. | TRBV7-3 | ASSLNGYGYT
. | TRBV6-5 | ASSYSSGAGELF
. | TRBV29-1 | SVGHLISDGYT
. | TRBV5-1 | ASSLDGVRTEAF
. | TRBV5-1 | ASSLGRGIYQETQY
. | TRBV5-1 | ASSPGGATNEKLF
TRBD1 | TRBV9 | ASSFGQGGTEAF
. | TRBV18 | ASSPPRREYQETQY
TRBD1 | TRBV7-7 | ASSLGQGREDTQY
TRBD2 | TRBV3-1/TRBV3-2 | ASSPRGGGFNTDTQY
. | TRBV9 | ASSVSTWTYNEQF
. | TRBV3-1/TRBV3-2 | ASSQELQVYGYT
. | TRBV5-6 | ASSLGWTITDTQY
TRBD1 | TRBV24-1 | ATSDSRTGTAYGYT
. | TRBV11-2 | ASSSILGVSSTDTQY
TRBD1 | TRBV5-6 | ASSGGTGTSLTDGYT
TRBD1 | TRBV6-6 | ASQTTGANTGELF
TRBD2 | TRBV6-5 | ASSTRGGGYNEQF
. | TRBV3-1/TRBV3-2 | ASSQDGRQPQH
. | TRBV6-5 | ASSYDGTYSGNTIY
TRBD1 | TRBV2 | ASRGQGDSPLH
TRBD1 | TRBV5-1 | AGSRDRVATNEKLF
. | TRBV10-1 | ASGNGRVGYT
TRBD1 | TRBV5-1 | ASSPDRAGYT
TRBD1 | TRBV3-1/TRBV3-2 | ASSPTGTGGETQY
. | TRBV12-5 | ASGLEGGSGNTIY
. | TRBV19 | ASSTSVSGNTIY
TRBD1 | TRBV9 | ASSPGTGQTYEQY
. | TRBV4-1 | ASSPERATNEKLF
TRBD1 | TRBV5-1 | ASRGTVGQPQH
. | TRBV3-1/TRBV3-2 | ASSQTGHGYT
TRBD1 | TRBV27 | ASSFQGATQETQY
TRBD1 | TRBV13 | ASSAGGQGHTEAF
TRBD1 | TRBV12-5 | ASAEMTGIYGYT
. | TRBV11-2 | ASSLGVQGDIQY
. | TRBV21-1 | ASSPPWYKTNYGYT
TRBD1 | TRBV7-2 | ASSGTVEAF
. | TRBV14 | ASSQAQGEQY
TRBD1 | TRBV19 | ASSDRVSNQPQH
. | TRBV19 | ASSILQTDTQY
. | TRBV9 | ASSPPSESSTDTQY